This TCR beta chain was identified during a study of T cells in Graves' hyperthyroidism and ophthalmopathy. The study based diagnoses on clinical symptoms, serum thyroxine and TRAb, thyroid ultrasound and orbital computed tomography. Amplification of TCR beta CDR3 regions used RNA as the template. The TCR CDR3 first-round RT-PCR relied on the HTBI primer set. TCRdb fed the multiplex PCR reads into MiXCR, producing one record per CDR3 protein. Of fewer than 450,000 distinct CDR3 sequences in the sample, around 15% were seen once. V dropped 5 bases and J dropped 3 bases, with 17 bases sitting between them. The CDR3 totals 16 residues. Germline V gene data show CDR1 as LNHDA and CDR2 as SQIVND (reference sequence). This clonotype was picked up one time.

The J gene is TRBJ2-1, the V gene TRBV19, with D maybe TRBD1 (7 bases). The clonotype comes from a man aged 50 to 60 with Graves' ophthalmopathy. The sample comprised blood. CDR3 residues: CASSEIQGGGYNEQFF. The DNA of the CDR3 is TGTGCCAGTAGTGAAATCCAGGGGGGAGGCTACAATGAGCAGTTCTTC.